This T cell receptor beta chain derives from a study of PD-L1 blockade in urothelial cancer. Study in general: Male patients with bladder-origin urothelial cancer numbered about 85% of the 29. Blood samples had a median of approximately 150,000 T cells. General observations from the study: Blood TCR clonality below the median before treatment was a predictor of better survival.

Synthetic templates analogous to TCR were spiked into all PCRs individually. Assay: immunoSEQ multiplex PCR; the TCRdb copy retains only in-frame clones and omits some. The sample includes about 50,000 clones, approximately 80% of them seen just once. Trimming at V came to 8 bases and at J to 1 base, leaving 3 bases not matched to a gene. CDR1 is SGHTA, CDR2 FQGTGA, per germline. This CDR3 is 14 amino acids long. To note about this clone: Its specificity is not known.

The sequences come from PBMCs, collected around atezolizumab (anti-PD-L1) treatment. The source of this sequence is a man in his sixties or seventies with urothelial cancer. V and J are TRBV7-3 and TRBJ2-2, with TRBD1 matching 8 bases. In nucleotides, the CDR3 is TGTGCCAGCCGGACAGGGCGGAACACCGGGGAGCTGTTTTTT. The encoded protein is CASRTGRNTGELFF.